The sequence of this TCR beta chain was determined in a study of graft-versus-host responses after intestinal transplantation. The overall study: Multivisceral, liver-intestinal, or isolated intestinal transplants were received by the recipients. Every one of the recipients received anti-thymocyte globulin induction and afterwards took tacrolimus and steroids for around 3 years. Study-wide results and limits: Early declines in HvG clones that occurred post-transplant were associated with peak circulating GvH clone levels. Some GvH clones were seen earlier in gut or blood, suggesting intestinal origin.

Processed graft tissue released its intraepithelial and lamina propria lymphocytes. Regarding this clone: The antigen is undetermined.

V dropped 5 bases and J dropped 4; count of bases not matched to a gene: 16. CDR1 and CDR2 (germline): MNHEY, SMNVEV (reference sequence). CDR3 length: 18 amino acids. Libraries were prepared by immunoSEQ multiplex PCR; TCRdb keeps only in-frame clonotypes and omits some of them. There are some 15,000 clones in the sample; approximately 70% occur only once, and roughly 25% lies in the top ten. Here the sequenced sample was ileum tissue, taken 700 to 800 days after intestinal transplantation. The chain recombines TRBV27 with TRBJ1-3; TRBD1 aligns across 8 bases. The source of this sequence is a human patient who received an intestinal transplant, so some T cells may come from the graft donor. In DNA, the CDR3 is TGTGCCAGCAGTGCCTGCGGACAGGGCCGATTGGGAGGAAACACCATATATTTT. Translated: CASSACGQGRLGGNTIYF.